The 11 T cell receptor beta chains in this list originate from one sample, sequenced in a study of cytomegalovirus exposure and HLA in healthy donors. The PCR ran on 60 Vbeta and 13 Jbeta primers. Assay: immunoSEQ multiplex PCR; the TCRdb copy retains only in-frame clones and omits some. Of about 210,000 clones in the sample, approximately 78% were seen once. Sample: PBMCs. Source of these receptors: a woman aged 25 to 45 in good health and CMV-seropositive.

The CDR3 region has the DNA TGCGCCAGCAGCCAAGTACTAGCGGGAGGCTACGAGCAGTACTTC. This translates into CASSQVLAGGYEQYF. This chain uses TRBV4-3 with TRBJ2-7; 12 bases align to TRBD2. CDR1 LGHNA and CDR2 YSLEER come from the germline V gene. J gave up 3 bases and V 1 base, and 1 base lay outside the gene matches. The CDR3 loop spans 15 amino acids.

The rearrangement joins TRBV5-4 to TRBJ2-1; TRBD1 might be the D (5 bases). The CDR3 runs to 14 residues. The germline gives CDR1 SGHNT, CDR2 YYREEE (reference sequence). With 4 bases removed from V and 5 bases from J, the gap between germline ends came to 13 bases. The CDR3 is CASSARQGHNEQFF. As DNA, the CDR3 is TGTGCCAGCAGCGCGCGTCAGGGTCACAATGAGCAGTTCTTC.

V gene TRBV19 combines with J gene TRBJ2-3; 8 bases fit TRBD2. This CDR3 has 15 amino acids. Germline trimming cut 3 bases from V and 6 bases from J; bases unmatched to any gene: 8. Germline V gives CDR1 LNHDA, CDR2 SQIVND (reference sequence). Written as DNA, the CDR3 is TGTGCCAGTAGTATTGGGACTAGAGAGTGGGATACGCAGTATTTT. It encodes CASSIGTREWDTQYF.

This clone was seen a few times. The chain is built from TRBV4-1 and TRBJ2-1; TRBD1 matches 10 bases. V was pared by 3 bases and J by 4 bases, with 12 bases of the junction left unmatched. CDR1 and CDR2 (germline): MGHRA, YSYEKL. This CDR3 contains 18 residues. The DNA of the CDR3 is TGCGCCAGCAGCCAGCATGGGGGGACAGGGGAATATTACAATGAGCAGTTCTTC. As protein: CASSQHGGTGEYYNEQFF.

This clone was seen just once. This chain uses TRBV9 with TRBJ2-3; 10 bases fit TRBD2. Germline CDR1 is SGDLS and CDR2 is YYNGEE. This CDR3 is 18 amino acids long. With V trimmed by 0 bases and J by 6 bases, 13 bases remained unmatched. As DNA, the CDR3 is TGTGCCAGCAGCGTAGCTACCGGAGCGGGGGGGCCGGGTGATACGCAGTATTTT. Its protein is CASSVATGAGGPGDTQYF.

V gene TRBV10-3 combines with J gene TRBJ2-1, with a tentative D call TRBD2 (6 bases). This CDR3 has 14 residues. The germline gives CDR1 ENHRY, CDR2 SYGVKD. V gave up 2 bases and J gave up 7 bases, with 12 bases separating them. This CDR3 reads CAISERARGNEQFF. In DNA, the CDR3 is TGTGCCATCAGTGAGAGGGCCCGGGGGAATGAGCAGTTCTTC.

This sequence joins TRBV28 and TRBJ2-3, with D unclear. The length of the CDR3 is 12 residues. With 4 bases removed from V and 4 bases from J, the gap between germline ends came to 6 bases. Germline V gene sequence: CDR1 MDHEN, CDR2 SYDVKM. In nucleotides, the CDR3 is TGTGCCAGCAGTTCCGCGTCAGATACGCAGTATTTT. It translates to CASSSASDTQYF.

The V call is TRBV7-2, the J call TRBJ1-2, with 7 positions matching TRBD1. Germline V gene data show CDR1 as SGHTA and CDR2 as FQGNSA. The CDR3 is made up of 14 amino acids. Trimming took 4 bases from V and 3 from J; bases not matched to a gene: 5. DNA for the CDR3: TGTGCCAGCAGCTCTCCGACAGGGTACTATGGCTACACCTTC. Protein sequence: CASSSPTGYYGYTF.

The rearrangement joins TRBV6-5 to TRBJ2-3; TRBD1 matches at 7 bases. V was pared by 6 bases and J by 3 bases, with 6 bases of the junction left unmatched. The V gene's germline CDR1 is MNHEY and CDR2 SVGAGI. The CDR3 has 14 amino acids. The CDR3 coding sequence is TGTGCCAGCAGCACAAACAGGGGAACAGATACGCAGTATTTT. Protein: CASSTNRGTDTQYF.

This chain connects TRBV7-2 to TRBJ1-1, with D tentatively TRBD1 (6 bases). The CDR3 runs 15 residues. Germline lookup yields CDR1 SGHTA and CDR2 FQGNSA. V lost 5 bases and J lost 6, with 19 bases in between. The CDR3 reads CASSPYRVRGAEAFF. As DNA, the CDR3 is TGTGCCAGCAGCCCGTACAGGGTTCGGGGCGCTGAAGCTTTCTTT.

This clone has a handful of counts. The V and J genes are TRBV2 and TRBJ2-1; D is possibly TRBD2 (5 bases). V lost 9 bases to trimming and J lost 10 bases, with 16 bases between them. Germline CDR1 and CDR2: SNHLY and FYNNEI. The length of the CDR3 is 12 residues. This chain's CDR3 is CASSYAREEQFF. Here the CDR3 DNA reads TGTGCCAGTTCCTACGCCCGGGAAGAGCAGTTCTTC.